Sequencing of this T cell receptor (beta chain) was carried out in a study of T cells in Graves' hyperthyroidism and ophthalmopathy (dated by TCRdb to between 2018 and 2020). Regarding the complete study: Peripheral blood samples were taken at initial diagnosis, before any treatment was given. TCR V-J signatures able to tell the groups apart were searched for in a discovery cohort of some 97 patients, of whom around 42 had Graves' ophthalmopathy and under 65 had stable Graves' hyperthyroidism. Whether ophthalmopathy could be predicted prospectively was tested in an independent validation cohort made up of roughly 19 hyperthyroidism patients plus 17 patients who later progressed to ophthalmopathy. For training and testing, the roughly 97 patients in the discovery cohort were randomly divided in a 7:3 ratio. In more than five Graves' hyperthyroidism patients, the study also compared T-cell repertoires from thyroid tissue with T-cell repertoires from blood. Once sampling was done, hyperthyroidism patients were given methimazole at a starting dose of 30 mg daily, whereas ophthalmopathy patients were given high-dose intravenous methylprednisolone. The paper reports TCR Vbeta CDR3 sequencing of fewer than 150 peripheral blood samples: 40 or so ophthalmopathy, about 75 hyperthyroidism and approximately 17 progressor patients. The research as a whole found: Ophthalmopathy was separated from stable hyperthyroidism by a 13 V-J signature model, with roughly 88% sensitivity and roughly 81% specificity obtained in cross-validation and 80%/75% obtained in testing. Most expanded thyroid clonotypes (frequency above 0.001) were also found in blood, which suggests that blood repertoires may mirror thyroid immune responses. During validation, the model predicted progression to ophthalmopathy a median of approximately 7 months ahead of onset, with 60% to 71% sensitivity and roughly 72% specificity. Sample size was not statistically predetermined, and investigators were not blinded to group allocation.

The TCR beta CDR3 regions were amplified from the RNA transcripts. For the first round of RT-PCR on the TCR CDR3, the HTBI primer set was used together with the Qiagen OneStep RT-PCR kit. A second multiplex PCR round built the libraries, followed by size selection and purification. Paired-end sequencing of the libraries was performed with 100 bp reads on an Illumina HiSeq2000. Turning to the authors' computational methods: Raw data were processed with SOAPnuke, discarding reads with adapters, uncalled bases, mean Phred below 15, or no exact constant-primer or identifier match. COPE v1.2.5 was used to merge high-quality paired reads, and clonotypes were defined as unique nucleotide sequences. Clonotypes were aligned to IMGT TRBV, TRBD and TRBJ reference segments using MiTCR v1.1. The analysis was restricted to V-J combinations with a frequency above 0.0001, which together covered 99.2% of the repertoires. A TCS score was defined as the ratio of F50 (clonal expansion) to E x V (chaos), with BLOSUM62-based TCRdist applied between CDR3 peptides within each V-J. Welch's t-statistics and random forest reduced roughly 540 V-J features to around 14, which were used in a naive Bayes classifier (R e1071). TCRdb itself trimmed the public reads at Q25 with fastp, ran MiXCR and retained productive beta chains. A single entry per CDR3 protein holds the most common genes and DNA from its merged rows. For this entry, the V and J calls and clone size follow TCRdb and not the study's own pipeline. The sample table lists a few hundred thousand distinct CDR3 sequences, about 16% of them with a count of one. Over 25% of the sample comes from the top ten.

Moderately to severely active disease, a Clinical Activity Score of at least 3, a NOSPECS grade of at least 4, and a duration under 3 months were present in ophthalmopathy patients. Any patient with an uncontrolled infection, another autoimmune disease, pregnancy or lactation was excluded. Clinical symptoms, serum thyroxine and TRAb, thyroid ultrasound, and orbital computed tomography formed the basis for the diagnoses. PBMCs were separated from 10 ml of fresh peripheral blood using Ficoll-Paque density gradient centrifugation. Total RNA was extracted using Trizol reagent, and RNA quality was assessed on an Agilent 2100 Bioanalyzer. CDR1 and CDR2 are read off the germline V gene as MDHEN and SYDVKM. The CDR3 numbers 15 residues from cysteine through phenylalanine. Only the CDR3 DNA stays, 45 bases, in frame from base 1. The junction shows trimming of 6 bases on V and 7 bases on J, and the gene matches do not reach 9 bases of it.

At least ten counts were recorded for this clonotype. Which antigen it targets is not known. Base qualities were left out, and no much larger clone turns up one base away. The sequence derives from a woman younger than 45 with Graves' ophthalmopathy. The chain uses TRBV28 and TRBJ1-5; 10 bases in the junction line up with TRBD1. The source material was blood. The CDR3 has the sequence CASSSKGQGRQPQHF. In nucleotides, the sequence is TGTGCCAGCAGCTCCAAGGGACAGGGGAGGCAGCCCCAGCATTTT. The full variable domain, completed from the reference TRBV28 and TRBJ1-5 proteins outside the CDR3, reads DVKVTQSSRYLVKRTGEKVFLECVQDMDHENMFWYRQDPGLGLRLIYFSYDVKMKEKGDIPEGYSVSREKKERFSLILESASTNQTSMYLCASSSKGQGRQPQHFGDGTRLSIL.